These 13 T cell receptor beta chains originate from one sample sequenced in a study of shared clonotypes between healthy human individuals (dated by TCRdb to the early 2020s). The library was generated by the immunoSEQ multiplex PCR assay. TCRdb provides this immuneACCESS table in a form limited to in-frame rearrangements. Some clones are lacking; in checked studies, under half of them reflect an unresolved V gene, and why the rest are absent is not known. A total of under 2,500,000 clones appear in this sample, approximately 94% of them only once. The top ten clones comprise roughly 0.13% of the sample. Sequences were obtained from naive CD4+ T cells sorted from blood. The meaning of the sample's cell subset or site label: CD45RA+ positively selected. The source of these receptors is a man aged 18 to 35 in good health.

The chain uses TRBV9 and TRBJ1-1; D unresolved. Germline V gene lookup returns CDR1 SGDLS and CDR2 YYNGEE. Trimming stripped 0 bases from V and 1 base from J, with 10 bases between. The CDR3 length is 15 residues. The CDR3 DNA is TGTGCCAGCAGCGTAGACCCGGCAGGGAACACTGAAGCTTTCTTT. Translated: CASSVDPAGNTEAFF.

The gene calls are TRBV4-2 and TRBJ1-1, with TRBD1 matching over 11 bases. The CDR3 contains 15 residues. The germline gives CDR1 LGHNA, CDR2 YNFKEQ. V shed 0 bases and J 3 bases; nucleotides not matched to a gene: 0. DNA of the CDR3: TGTGCCAGCAGCCAAGAGGGACAGGGGGACACTGAAGCTTTCTTT. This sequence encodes CASSQEGQGDTEAFF.

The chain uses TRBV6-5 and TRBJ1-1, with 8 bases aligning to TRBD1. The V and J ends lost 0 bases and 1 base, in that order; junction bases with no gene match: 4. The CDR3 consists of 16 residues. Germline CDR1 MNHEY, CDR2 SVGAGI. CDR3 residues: CASSYSGGQGNTEAFF. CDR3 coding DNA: TGTGCCAGCAGTTACTCGGGAGGACAGGGGAACACTGAAGCTTTCTTT.

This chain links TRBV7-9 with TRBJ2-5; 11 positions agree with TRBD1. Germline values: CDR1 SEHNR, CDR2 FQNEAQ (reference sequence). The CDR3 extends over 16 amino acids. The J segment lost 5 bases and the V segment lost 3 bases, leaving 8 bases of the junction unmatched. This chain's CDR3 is CASSFAGTGGRETQYF. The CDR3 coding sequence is TGTGCCAGCAGCTTCGCCGGGACAGGGGGTCGGGAGACCCAGTACTTC.

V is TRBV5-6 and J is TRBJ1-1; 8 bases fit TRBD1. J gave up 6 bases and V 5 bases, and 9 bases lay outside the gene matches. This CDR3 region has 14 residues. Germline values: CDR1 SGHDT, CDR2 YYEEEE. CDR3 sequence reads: CASSWGQVVSEAFF. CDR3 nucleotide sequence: TGTGCCAGCAGTTGGGGACAGGTCGTGTCTGAAGCTTTCTTT.

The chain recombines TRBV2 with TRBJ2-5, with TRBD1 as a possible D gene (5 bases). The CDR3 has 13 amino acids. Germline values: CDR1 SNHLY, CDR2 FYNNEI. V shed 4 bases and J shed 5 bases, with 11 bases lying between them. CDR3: CASSVVRAETQYF. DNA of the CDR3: TGTGCCAGCAGTGTGGTCAGGGCTGAGACCCAGTACTTC.

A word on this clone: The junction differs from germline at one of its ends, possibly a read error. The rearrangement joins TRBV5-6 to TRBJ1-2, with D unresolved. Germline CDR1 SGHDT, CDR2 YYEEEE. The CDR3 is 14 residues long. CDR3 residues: CASSLAWANYGYTF. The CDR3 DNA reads TGTGCCAGCAGTTTGGCCTGGGCTAACTATGGCTACACCTTC.

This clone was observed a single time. The CDR3 spells CASSSTSGPYNEQFF. The CDR3 nucleotides are TGTGCCAGCTCATCTACTAGTGGCCCCTACAATGAGCAGTTCTTC. This sequence joins TRBV18 and TRBJ2-1; perhaps TRBD2 as D (5 bases). Trimming removed 5 bases at V and 2 bases at J, with 13 bases between. Germline lookup yields CDR1 KGHSH and CDR2 LQKENI. This CDR3 spans 15 amino acids.

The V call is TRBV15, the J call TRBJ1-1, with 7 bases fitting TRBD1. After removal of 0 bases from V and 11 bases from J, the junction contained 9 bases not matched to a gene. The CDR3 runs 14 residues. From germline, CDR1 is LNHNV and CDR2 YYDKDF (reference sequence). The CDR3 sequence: CATSRDRQGVEAFF. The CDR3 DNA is TGTGCCACCAGCAGAGATCGACAGGGAGTTGAGGCTTTCTTT.

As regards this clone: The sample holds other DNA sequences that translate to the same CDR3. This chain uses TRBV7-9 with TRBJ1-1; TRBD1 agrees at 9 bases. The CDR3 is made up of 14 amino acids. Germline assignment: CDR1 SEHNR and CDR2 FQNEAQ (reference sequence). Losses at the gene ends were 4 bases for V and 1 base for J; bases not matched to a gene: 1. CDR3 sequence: CASSWGQGNTEAFF. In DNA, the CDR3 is TGTGCCAGCAGCTGGGGACAGGGGAACACTGAAGCTTTCTTT.

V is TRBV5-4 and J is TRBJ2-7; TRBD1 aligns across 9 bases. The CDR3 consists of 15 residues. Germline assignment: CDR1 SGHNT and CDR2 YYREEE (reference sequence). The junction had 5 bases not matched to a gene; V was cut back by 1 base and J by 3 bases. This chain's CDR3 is CASSLSETGGYEQYF. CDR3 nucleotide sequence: TGTGCCAGCAGCTTGTCCGAGACAGGGGGCTACGAGCAGTACTTC.

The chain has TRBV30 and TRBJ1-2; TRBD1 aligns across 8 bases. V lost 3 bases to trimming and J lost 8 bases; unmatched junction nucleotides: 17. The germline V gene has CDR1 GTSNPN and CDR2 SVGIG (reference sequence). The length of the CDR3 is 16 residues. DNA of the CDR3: TGTGCCTGGAGCCGCCAGAAGGCAGGGGGCCACGGAGGCTACACCTTC. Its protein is CAWSRQKAGGHGGYTF.

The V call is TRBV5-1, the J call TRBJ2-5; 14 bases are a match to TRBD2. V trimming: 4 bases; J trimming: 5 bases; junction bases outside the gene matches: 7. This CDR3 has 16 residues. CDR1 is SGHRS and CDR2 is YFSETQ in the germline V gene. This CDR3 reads CASSRGTSGSEETQYF. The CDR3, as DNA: TGCGCCAGCAGCAGGGGGACTAGCGGGAGTGAGGAGACCCAGTACTTC.